This TCR beta chain was captured in a study of blood T cells in healthy people across ages. Study-wide results and limits: With age, beta diversity per million T cells declined roughly linearly, significantly by roughly 40. Possibly confounding the expanded clonotype changes was the fact that donor CMV status was unknown.

Using a J-beta primer mix together with a sample-barcoded 5' primer, a second PCR was run for about 6 to 11 cycles. Every cDNA was tagged by a template-switch adaptor with 12 random nucleotides. MiXCR, applied by TCRdb to the 5' RACE reads, yields one record per CDR3 protein. The table lists about 640,000 distinct CDR3 sequences, under 70% of them singletons. About this clonotype itself: Its antigen is not known.

Trimming took 0 bases from V and 3 from J; bases not matched to a gene: 4. The germline CDR1 and CDR2 sequences are SGHTA and FQGNSA. The CDR3 covers 17 residues. The chain couples TRBV7-2 to TRBJ2-1; TRBD2 matches at 11 bases. This TCR came from a man in his 60s in good health. Sequenced: blood. The CDR3 loop reads CASSLALAGGDYNEQFF. The CDR3 DNA reads TGTGCCAGCAGCTTAGCTCTAGCGGGGGGTGACTACAATGAGCAGTTCTTC.